This T cell receptor beta chain is from a study of T cell repertoires and HLA-DP antigens. Study summary: Sorted CD137+CD4+ samples averaged roughly 210 ng DNA; pre-culture CD4+ samples, 950 to 1,500 ng.

Of note for this clone: Its specificity is unknown.

Untouched CD4+ T cells were isolated by negative selection, averaging about 98% purity. The length of the CDR3 is 17 residues. Trimming removed 0 bases from V and 4 bases from J, with 15 bases in between. Germline V gene data show CDR1 as LNHDA and CDR2 as SQIVND (reference sequence). For pre-culture CD4+ samples, the target was approximately 220,000 T cell genomes. Libraries were prepared by immunoSEQ multiplex PCR; TCRdb keeps only in-frame clonotypes and omits some of them. The sample shows around 70,000 clones, 80% of them seen only once. Sequencing was done on a sample of CD4+ T cells from PBMCs. The sequence was collected from a man between 60 and 75 years old in good health and CMV-seronegative. V is TRBV19 and J is TRBJ2-2; D is possibly TRBD1 or TRBD2 (7 bases each). The CDR3 is CASSIDGRGHGTGELFF. The CDR3 DNA reads as TGTGCCAGTAGTATAGATGGGAGGGGGCACGGCACCGGGGAGCTGTTTTTT.